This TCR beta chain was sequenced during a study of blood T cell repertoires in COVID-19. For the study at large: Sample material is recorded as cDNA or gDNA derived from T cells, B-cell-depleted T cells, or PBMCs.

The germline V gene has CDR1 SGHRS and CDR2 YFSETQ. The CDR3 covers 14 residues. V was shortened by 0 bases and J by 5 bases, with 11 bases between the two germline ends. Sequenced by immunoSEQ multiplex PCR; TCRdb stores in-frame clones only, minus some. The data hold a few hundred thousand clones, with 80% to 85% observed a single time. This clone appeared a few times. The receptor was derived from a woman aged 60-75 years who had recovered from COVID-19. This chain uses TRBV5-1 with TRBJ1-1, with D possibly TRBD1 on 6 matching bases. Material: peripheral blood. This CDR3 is CASSLGDRRTEAFF. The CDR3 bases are TGCGCCAGCAGCTTGGGAGACAGGCGGACTGAAGCTTTCTTT.